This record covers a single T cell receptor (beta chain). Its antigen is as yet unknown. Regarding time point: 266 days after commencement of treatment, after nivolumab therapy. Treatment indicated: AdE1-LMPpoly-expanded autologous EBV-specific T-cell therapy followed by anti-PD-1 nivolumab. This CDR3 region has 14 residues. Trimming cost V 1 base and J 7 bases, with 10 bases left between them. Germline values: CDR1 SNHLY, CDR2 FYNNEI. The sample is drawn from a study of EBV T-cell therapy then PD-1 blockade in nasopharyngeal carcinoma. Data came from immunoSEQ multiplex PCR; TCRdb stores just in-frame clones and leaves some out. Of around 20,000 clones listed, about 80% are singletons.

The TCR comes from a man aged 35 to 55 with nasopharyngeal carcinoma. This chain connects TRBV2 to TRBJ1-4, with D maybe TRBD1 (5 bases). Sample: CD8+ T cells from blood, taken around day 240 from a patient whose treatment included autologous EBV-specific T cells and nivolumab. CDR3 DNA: TGTGCCAGCAGTGAAGGGGGTACAGGTGAAAAACTGTTTTTT. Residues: CASSEGGTGEKLFF.